This entry concerns a single TCR beta chain. Its antigen remains unidentified. No base-level quality is on record; no much larger clone is a single base apart. This sample stems from a study of shared clonotypes between healthy human individuals (dated by TCRdb to 2018 to 2020). Study-level background: The cohort comprised a couple of women and three men aged 18 to 49 years. To increase sequencing depth and limit assay-specific biases, different laboratories used diverse techniques to prepare libraries and sequence TCR repertoires. Between about 0.9 and 8.9 billion PBMCs per donor were obtained by leukapheresis. To estimate repertoire size and how much clonotypes are shared between individuals, the study performed deep sequencing of blood TCR repertoires from 4 to 6 healthy adults. For each donor, CD4 naive and CD4 memory were each given three plates, CD8 naive was given two plates, and CD8 memory was given one plate.

Broad study findings and their caveats: Sampling was restricted to blood, and TCR repertoires in tissues likely differ from the TCR repertoires found in blood. Even with the large sequencing depth, rarefaction of the sorted-subset datasets indicated that sequencing was incomplete. Based on pairwise subsampling, the degree of clonotype sharing among donors was expected to be affected by sequencing depth. When several donors were compared, the shared fraction of clonotypes was about 5% for naive CD4, approximately 3.5% for naive CD8, more than 2% for memory CD4, and 0.35% to 0.4% for memory CD8. Because the study included a small number of donors, the genetic and exposure-history diversity represented was limited. Estimated clonotype richness was generally larger for naive than for memory subsets. Compared with non-shared clonotypes, the clonotypes found in all four sorted-subset donors had higher generation probabilities.

Healthy HIV-negative adults with no recently reported acute infections or vaccinations were included as donors. Every donor was a Caucasian adult living in Nashville, Tennessee, USA. CD4+ T cells were enriched through magnetic negative selection, after which naive cells were positively selected on CD45RA and the remaining negative fraction served as the memory subset. Blood was obtained by leukapheresis, after which PBMCs were separated by Ficoll-Histopaque density gradient centrifugation and cryopreserved in liquid nitrogen vapor phase. Analytical flow cytometry was used to check the purity and quantity of each magnetically sorted T cell population. Each sorted fraction had its genomic DNA isolated and then quantified by UV absorbance on a Nanodrop 2000c. TCR CDR3 regions were amplified from genomic DNA by multiplex PCR using the deep immunoSEQ assay. For each cell subset, the extracted genomic DNA was distributed evenly across all wells of several immunoSEQ 96-well plates, and each plate served as one replicate. For sorted subsets, each replicate PCR was loaded with roughly 190 ng genomic DNA, equivalent to 30,000 or so T cell genomes. Purified libraries were measured with a Qubit 3.0 fluorometer, size-checked on a Bioanalyzer 2100, and measured again with the KAPA Library Quantification kit. Every immunoSEQ 96-well plate was sequenced on a separate single-read 150-cycle Illumina NextSeq 550 flow cell. The published analysis was carried out like this. Because the immunoSEQ output included only junctional sequences and no quality scores, the filtering could not be the same as the filtering used for full-length reads. To assign V/J genes and CDR3, sequences were annotated using PyIR, a Python wrapper for IgBLAST v1.9, with IMGT germline references. Any read was removed if the V/J assignment was weak (E-value above 1e-6), the CDR3 was missing, or the read contained stop codons, out-of-frame junctions, or ambiguous translated residues. V3J clonotypes were defined as sequences sharing the same inferred V gene, J gene, and CDR3 amino acid sequence. Percentage overlap between repertoires was calculated by dividing the number of shared unique clonotypes by the size of the smaller repertoire. Three approaches were used to assess repertoire richness: RTK rarefaction, the Chao1 estimator, and Recon v2.1 estimates of unobserved clonotypes. Generation probabilities were computed with OLGA for all TCRbeta clonotypes obtained by the gDNA method from a handful of donors. TCRdb re-hosts the immuneACCESS table, in-frame sequences only. Its copies lack some clones; in the studies checked, an unresolved V gene accounts for under half of them, and the cause for the rest is not known. From that table come the V and J calls and clone size; the DNA was used to work out D and trimming. The sample has approximately 640,000 clones on record, about 78% of them singletons. The ten largest clones represent 1.8% of the sample.

The sample comprised memory CD4+ T cells sorted from blood. The cell subset or site label on this specimen signifies: CD45RA-negative fraction. The sequence derives from a woman in her 30s in good health.

DNA sequence: TGTGCCAGCAGTTTAGTTTCCTTGGAAGAGCAGTACTTC. It is translated as CASSLVSLEEQYF. Rearrangement joined TRBV28 to TRBJ2-7, with the D segment identity uncertain. Counted from cysteine to phenylalanine, this CDR3 has 13 amino acids. Just CDR3 DNA is preserved here, 39 bases in frame from base 1. Cut back by 2 bases and 7 bases, the V and J ends lie 12 bases apart. Based on the germline V gene, the CDR1 and CDR2 sequences are MDHEN and SYDVKM.